This TCR beta chain derives from a study of OX40 agonist ivuxolimab in advanced cancers. Background on the study: Two patients with cutaneous melanoma and one with hepatocellular carcinoma, three in total, showed partial responses.

On this clone: What it recognizes is unknown.

The assay was immunoSEQ multiplex PCR, and TCRdb's table has in-frame clones only and misses some. The sample has about 65,000 clones; about 92% are singletons. Deletions cut 1 base from V and 7 bases from J, with 14 bases between. This CDR3 region has 15 residues. Germline V gene data show CDR1 as SGHRS and CDR2 as YFSETQ. Study-level points and caveats: CD8+ T cells averaged more expanded clones than CD4+.

The material sequenced was CD4+ or CD8+ T cells sorted from blood, taken in a trial of the OX40 agonist ivuxolimab. This TCR was recovered from an adult with an advanced solid tumor such as melanoma, head and neck, liver or kidney cancer. The chain employs TRBV5-1 and TRBJ1-4; D is possibly TRBD1 (5 bases). For the CDR3, the DNA is TGCGCCAGCAGCTTGAGGGACCCTGCGGCTGAAAAACTGTTTTTT. Protein: CASSLRDPAAEKLFF.